The source of this T cell receptor beta chain is a study of radiotherapy plus CTLA-4 blockade in lung cancer. Study summary: Disease control reached approximately 30%, with objective responses in under 20%. Findings and caveats of the study: Together with interferon-beta, which increased in serum after radiation, early dynamic changes in blood T cell clones were reportedly the best predictors of response. In blood, after radiotherapy plus ipilimumab, tumor-derived TCR clones expanded.

CTLA-4 blockade with ipilimumab, together with focal radiation, was given to patients with chemo-refractory metastatic non-small-cell lung cancer. Produced via immunoSEQ multiplex PCR; TCRdb's table is partial and in-frame only. The data contain approximately 81,000 clones, around 79% of them singletons. This clone was seen once. Its antigen is still unknown. The CDR3 runs 15 residues. V lost 3 bases and J lost 1, with 10 bases in between. Germline V CDR1 and CDR2: MNHEY, SMNVEV (reference sequence). The chain couples TRBV27 to TRBJ1-5; maybe TRBD1 (5 bases). The receptor was derived from a human donor with non-small cell lung cancer who had a partial response to radiotherapy plus ipilimumab. Some clones in this sample may be carry-over from other donors' samples. Sequencing used peripheral blood, obtained from a patient treated with radiotherapy plus ipilimumab. The CDR3 region has the DNA TGTGCCAGCAGTTTTCTGGCAGGGAGCAATCAGCCCCAGCATTTT. It is translated as CASSFLAGSNQPQHF.